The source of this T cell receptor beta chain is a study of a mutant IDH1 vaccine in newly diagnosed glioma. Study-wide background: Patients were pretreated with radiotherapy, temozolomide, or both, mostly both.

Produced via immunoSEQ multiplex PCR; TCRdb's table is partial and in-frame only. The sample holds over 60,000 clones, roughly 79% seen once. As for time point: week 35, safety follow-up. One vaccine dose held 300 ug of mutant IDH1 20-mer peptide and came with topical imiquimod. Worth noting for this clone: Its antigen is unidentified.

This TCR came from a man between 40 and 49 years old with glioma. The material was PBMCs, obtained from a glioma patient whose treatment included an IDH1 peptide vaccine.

The CDR3: CASSANRGRGYTF. The DNA of the CDR3 is TGTGCCAGCAGCGCTAACAGGGGGCGCGGCTACACCTTC. The chain links TRBV9 to TRBJ1-2, with 9 bases matching TRBD1. The CDR3 has 13 residues. Germline values: CDR1 SGDLS, CDR2 YYNGEE. The junction had 5 bases not matched to a gene; V was cut back by 3 bases and J by 8 bases. Full variable domain (outside the CDR3, taken from reference TRBV9 and TRBJ1-2): DSGVTQTPKHLITATGQRVTLRCSPRSGDLSVYWYQQSLDQGLQFLIQYYNGEERAKGNILERFSAQQFPDLHSELNLSSLELGDSALYFCASSANRGRGYTFGSGTRLTVV.